A single sample is the source of the 19 T cell receptor beta chains below, sequenced in a study of T cells in Graves' hyperthyroidism and ophthalmopathy. Regions amplified from RNA transcripts were the TCR beta CDR3 regions. A first-round RT-PCR of the TCR CDR3 used the HTBI primer set. TCRdb fed the multiplex PCR reads into MiXCR, producing one record per CDR3 protein. The profile covers a few hundred thousand distinct CDR3 sequences, with 15% to 17% appearing a single time and under 8% taken by the ten largest. Material: blood. These receptors came from a woman aged 25 to 39 with Graves' hyperthyroidism.

The J gene is TRBJ2-2, the V gene TRBV6-2 or TRBV6-3; D is unclear. The germline CDR1 and CDR2 sequences are MNHEY and SVGEGT. Between the trimmed V and J ends, which lost 3 bases and 4 bases, there was a span of 9 bases. This CDR3 has 14 amino acids. The DNA of the CDR3 is TGTGCCAGCAGTTATTACGGGTTCACCGGGGAGCTGTTTTTT. As protein: CASSYYGFTGELFF.

The V gene is TRBV28, the J gene TRBJ2-7, with D perhaps matching TRBD2 (5 bases). The germline V gene has CDR1 MDHEN and CDR2 SYDVKM. CDR3 length: 15 amino acids. The ends were cut back, 5 bases at V and 3 bases at J, with 17 bases in the middle. The CDR3 DNA reads as TGTGCCAGCAGTGCGGGTGGGAGTAAGCTCTACGAGCAGTACTTC. This codes for CASSAGGSKLYEQYF.

This clonotype has a handful of counts. This chain connects TRBV5-6 to TRBJ2-4, with TRBD2 identical over 11 bases. The CDR3 has 17 residues. J lost 1 base, V lost 5 bases, and 8 bases had no gene match. CDR1 is SGHDT and CDR2 is YYEEEE in the germline V gene. The CDR3: CASRRLAGRDAKNIQYF. The DNA of the CDR3 is TGTGCCAGCAGGCGACTAGCGGGACGCGATGCCAAAAACATTCAGTACTTC. Complete variable domain (other parts from reference TRBV5-6 and TRBJ2-4): DAGVTQSPTHLIKTRGQQVTLRCSPKSGHDTVSWYQQALGQGPQFIFQYYEEEERQRGNFPDRFSGHQFPNYSSELNVNALLLGDSALYLCASRRLAGRDAKNIQYFGAGTRLSVL.

This chain links TRBV29-1 with TRBJ2-4; tentative D call: TRBD1 (5 bases). Germline V gives CDR1 SQVTM, CDR2 ANQGSEA. The V and J ends lost 3 bases and 5 bases respectively, with 14 bases between them. This CDR3 spans 14 amino acids. This CDR3 reads CSVEPSDNENIQYF. The DNA for the CDR3 is TGCAGCGTTGAGCCGTCGGACAATGAAAACATTCAGTACTTC. Using reference TRBV29-1 and TRBJ2-4 for the parts outside the CDR3, the full variable domain is SAVISQKPSRDICQRGTSLTIQCQVDSQVTMMFWYRQQPGQSLTLIATANQGSEATYESGFVIDKFPISRPNLTFSTLTVSNMSPEDSSIYLCSVEPSDNENIQYFGAGTRLSVL.

This chain links TRBV9 with TRBJ2-3; tentatively, D is TRBD2 (5 bases). Germline V gene data show CDR1 as SGDLS and CDR2 as YYNGEE. The CDR3 runs to 15 residues. The V end was cut by 0 bases, the J end by 2 bases, with 10 bases between. The CDR3 protein is CASSVAGMFTDTQYF. CDR3 coding DNA: TGTGCCAGCAGCGTAGCGGGAATGTTCACAGATACGCAGTATTTT.

This chain joins TRBV3-1 and TRBJ1-2; a weak D match, TRBD1 (5 bases). CDR3 length equals 15 residues. The germline V gene has CDR1 LGHDT and CDR2 YNNKEL (reference sequence). V shed 2 bases and J shed 7 bases, with 17 bases lying between them. CDR3 in amino acids: CASSQLGRVDGGYTF. CDR3 DNA sequence: TGTGCCAGCAGCCAATTGGGCAGGGTGGATGGTGGCTACACCTTC.

This clonotype was seen ten or more times. The chain carries TRBV12-3 or TRBV12-4 and TRBJ2-7; D is possibly TRBD1 or TRBD2 (6 bases each). The CDR3 runs 12 residues. The V and J ends lost 6 bases and 7 bases respectively, with 13 bases between them. The CDR3 DNA reads as TGTGCCAGCAGGCGGGACAAGGGGGAGCAGTACTTC. Its protein is CASRRDKGEQYF.

The chain carries TRBV12-3 or TRBV12-4 and TRBJ2-7, with 9 positions matching TRBD2. Germline trimming cut 3 bases from V and 1 base from J; bases unmatched to any gene: 7. The CDR3 consists of 16 residues. The CDR3 loop is CASSLVAGVQSYEQYF. As DNA, the CDR3 is TGTGCCAGCAGTTTGGTAGCGGGAGTTCAGTCCTACGAGCAGTACTTC.

The table lists this clonotype with many counts. V and J are TRBV20-1 and TRBJ1-1; no clear D. V lost 3 bases and J 5 bases, leaving 7 bases between the germline ends. Germline V gives CDR1 DFQATT, CDR2 SNEGSKA (reference sequence). The CDR3 loop spans 11 amino acids. CDR3 residues: CSASGSTEAFF. CDR3 DNA: TGCAGTGCTAGTGGGTCTACTGAAGCTTTCTTT.

This clonotype was recorded many times. This chain uses TRBV10-3 with TRBJ2-2; D not certain. This CDR3 comprises 11 residues. CDR1 is ENHRY, CDR2 SYGVKD, per germline. The V end lost 8 bases, the J end lost 5 bases, and 6 bases lay between the germline ends. DNA for the CDR3: TGTGCCATCCGGAATACCGGGGAGCTGTTTTTT. Amino acids: CAIRNTGELFF.

A few counts support this clonotype. This sequence joins TRBV20-1 and TRBJ1-3; no reliable D call. CDR1 DFQATT and CDR2 SNEGSKA come from the germline V gene (reference sequence). This CDR3 has 14 amino acids. The V end was cut by 0 bases, the J end by 1 base, with 7 bases between. In DNA, the CDR3 is TGCAGTGCTAGAGATCACGGGTCTGGAAACACCATATATTTT. This sequence encodes CSARDHGSGNTIYF.

The rearrangement uses TRBV10-3 and TRBJ2-1; 7 nucleotides agree with TRBD2. V was pared by 10 bases and J by 5 bases, with 5 bases of the junction left unmatched. Germline V gene sequence: CDR1 ENHRY, CDR2 SYGVKD. This CDR3 region has 12 residues. CDR3: CATSGTNNEQFF. The CDR3, as DNA: TGTGCCACGTCCGGGACTAACAATGAGCAGTTCTTC.

V gene TRBV9 combines with J gene TRBJ2-7; maybe TRBD1 (5 bases). Germline V CDR1 and CDR2: SGDLS, YYNGEE. The length of the CDR3 is 14 residues. V lost 3 bases and J lost 0, with 10 bases in between. The CDR3 sequence is CASSGQSDSYEQYF. CDR3 coding DNA: TGTGCCAGCAGCGGACAGTCCGACTCCTACGAGCAGTACTTC.

This clonotype was seen many times. The chain links TRBV5-6 to TRBJ1-5, with D perhaps matching TRBD1 (6 bases). The CDR3 contains 16 residues. Germline CDR1 reads SGHDT; CDR2 reads YYEEEE. V dropped 2 bases and J dropped 2 bases, with 14 bases sitting between them. The CDR3 loop reads CASSFGKGVGNQPQHF. The DNA for the CDR3 is TGTGCCAGCAGCTTTGGAAAGGGGGTTGGCAATCAGCCCCAGCATTTT.

The genes are TRBV20-1 and TRBJ2-7; 9 nucleotides agree with TRBD2. V trimming: 3 bases; J trimming: 5 bases; junction bases outside the gene matches: 11. Germline V gene data show CDR1 as DFQATT and CDR2 as SNEGSKA (reference sequence). The CDR3 totals 15 residues. The CDR3 loop is CSASSGSSPFNEQYF. DNA for the CDR3: TGCAGTGCTAGTAGCGGGAGTTCTCCTTTCAACGAGCAGTACTTC.

This clonotype was observed at least ten times. The chain couples TRBV29-1 to TRBJ1-2; TRBD1 agrees at 9 bases. Trimming took 7 bases from V and 3 from J; bases not matched to a gene: 0. The CDR3 runs 11 residues. Germline-derived CDR1 and CDR2 are SQVTM and ANQGSEA. The CDR3 here is CSGQGDYGYTF. CDR3 sequence (DNA): TGCAGCGGACAGGGGGACTATGGCTACACCTTC.

This clonotype was counted between two and nine times. The chain employs TRBV29-1 and TRBJ2-2, with a possible D match to TRBD1 (6 bases). This CDR3 is built from 13 residues. The germline V gene has CDR1 SQVTM and CDR2 ANQGSEA. The V gene lost 7 bases and the J gene lost 1 base, with 10 bases spanning the gap. CDR3: CSGQGLNTGELFF. CDR3 nucleotides: TGCAGCGGTCAGGGGTTGAACACCGGGGAGCTGTTTTTT.

This clonotype has ten or more counts. The rearrangement joins TRBV12-3 or TRBV12-4 to TRBJ2-1, with D possibly being TRBD2 (6 bases). This CDR3 comprises 12 residues. Trimming pared 6 bases from V and 8 bases from J, leaving 11 bases between. The CDR3 here is CASRDRRDEQFF. Written as DNA, the CDR3 is TGTGCCAGCAGGGACCGGAGGGATGAGCAGTTCTTC.

The chain links TRBV6-1 to TRBJ2-3; 9 bases align to TRBD2. The V segment lost 8 bases and the J segment 1 base; nucleotides outside the gene matches: 16. The V gene's germline CDR1 is MNHNS and CDR2 SASEGT. This CDR3 is built from 18 residues. The CDR3 DNA reads TGTGCCAGCGGAGGCCAGGGATGGCGGGAGGGAGGCACAGATACGCAGTATTTT. Translating gives CASGGQGWREGGTDTQYF.